One sample yielded the 18 T cell receptor beta chains listed below, sequenced in a study of vaccination effects on CD4 cells after COVID-19. Before sequencing took place, the ViraFEST assay used viral peptide pools to expand antigen-specific CD4+ T cells. Following culture for approximately ten days, CD4+ T cells were isolated. No vaccinee had earlier SARS-CoV-2 infection, and nucleocapsid antibodies were negative. Their antigens remain unidentified. The table came from immunoSEQ multiplex PCR; TCRdb's copy has only in-frame clones and leaves some out. Of approximately 68,000 clones listed, around 78% were seen once; the top ten hold approximately 10%. The sample here was CD4+ T cells from PBMCs cultured with SARS-CoV-2 spike peptides, taken before COVID-19 vaccination. The receptors shown here come from a human donor who received a COVID-19 vaccine.

This chain links TRBV30 with TRBJ1-3; D may be TRBD1 (5 bases). Germline CDR1 reads GTSNPN; CDR2 reads SVGIG (reference sequence). The CDR3 extends over 13 amino acids. V lost 2 bases, J lost 1 base, and 6 bases lay in between. The chain's CDR3 is CAWSKGSGNTIYF. The CDR3 DNA is TGTGCCTGGAGTAAGGGGTCTGGAAACACCATATATTTT.

The V call is TRBV11-2, the J call TRBJ2-7; D is unresolved. Trimming removed 5 bases from V and 0 bases from J, with 5 bases in between. CDR3 length: 12 amino acids. CDR1 SGHAT and CDR2 FQNNGV come from the germline V gene. CDR3 in amino acids: CASSPVSYEQYV. For the CDR3, the DNA is TGTGCCAGCAGCCCCGTCTCCTACGAGCAGTACGTC.

The chain uses TRBV19 and TRBJ1-5; no firm D call. This CDR3 comprises 14 residues. Between the trimmed V and J ends, which lost 5 bases and 7 bases, there was a span of 15 bases. Per the germline V gene, CDR1 is LNHDA and CDR2 is SQIVND (reference sequence). As DNA, the CDR3 is TGTGCCAGTAGTCCCGGGTCTACCGGCCAGCCCCAGCATTTT. Its translation is CASSPGSTGQPQHF.

Worth noting for this clone: One junction end disagrees with the germline gene, perhaps due to a read error. This specimen includes other DNA sequences encoding the same CDR3. This chain's CDR3 is CASSLALDSTYGYTF. CDR3 nucleotides: TGCGCCAGTAGCTTGGCCCTGGATTCTACCTATGGCTACACCTTC. The chain joins TRBV5-1 to TRBJ1-2; D is uncertain. In germline, CDR1 is SGHRS, CDR2 YFSETQ. The CDR3 covers 15 residues.

DNA for the CDR3: TGTGCCAGTAGTACCCATACTCTTGATGAAGCTTTCTTT. This gives the protein CASSTHTLDEAFF. V usage is TRBV19 and J usage is TRBJ1-1; D not resolved. This CDR3 spans 13 amino acids. The V gene lost 4 bases and the J gene lost 7 bases, with 13 bases spanning the gap. Germline CDR1 and CDR2: LNHDA and SQIVND (reference sequence).

The rearrangement uses TRBV5-1 and TRBJ2-1; D is unresolved. This CDR3 is built from 16 residues. Per the germline V gene, CDR1 is SGHRS and CDR2 is YFSETQ. Between the trimmed V and J ends, which lost 4 bases and 0 bases, there was a span of 14 bases. The CDR3 protein is CASSVTGGGSYNEQFF. The CDR3 DNA reads TGCGCCAGCAGCGTGACGGGCGGCGGCTCCTACAATGAGCAGTTCTTC.

The chain employs TRBV14 and TRBJ2-7, with D unclear. The length of the CDR3 is 13 residues. CDR1 and CDR2 from the germline V gene are SGHDN and FVKESK. V lost 1 base and J lost 2, with 6 bases in between. This CDR3 reads CASSQGGPYEQYV. The CDR3 bases are TGTGCCAGCAGCCAAGGGGGTCCCTACGAGCAGTACGTC.

V and J are TRBV3-1 (or the pseudogene TRBV3-2) and TRBJ2-5; D might be TRBD2 (5 bases). V lost 1 base and J lost 2, with 14 bases in between. The CDR3 runs 16 residues. Per germline, CDR1 LGHDT and CDR2 YNNKEL (reference sequence). The CDR3 sequence is CASSQGTRGWQETQYF. Here the CDR3 DNA reads TGTGCCAGCAGCCAAGGAACCCGGGGATGGCAAGAGACCCAGTACTTC.

Here the CDR3 reads CASSLERRTDTEAFF. CDR3 DNA: TGCGCCAGCAGCTTGGAGAGGCGGACGGACACTGAAGCTTTCTTT. The chain employs TRBV5-1 and TRBJ1-1; unclear D gene. This CDR3 comprises 15 residues. The germline V and J ends were trimmed by 0 bases and 3 bases, with 12 bases remaining between them. The germline CDR1 and CDR2 sequences are SGHRS and YFSETQ.

The chain recombines TRBV13 with TRBJ2-4, with D possibly matching TRBD1 (6 bases). V lost 1 base and J 3 bases, leaving 7 bases between the germline ends. The CDR3 is made up of 14 amino acids. Germline V lookup: CDR1 PRHDT, CDR2 FYEKMQ (reference sequence). The chain's CDR3 is CASSLVGGKNIQYF. DNA of the CDR3: TGTGCCAGCAGCTTAGTAGGGGGCAAAAACATTCAGTACTTC.

The gene calls are TRBV2 and TRBJ1-1; a possible D gene is TRBD1 (5 bases). CDR3 length equals 14 residues. The germline V gene has CDR1 SNHLY and CDR2 FYNNEI. With 7 bases removed from V and 1 base from J, the gap between germline ends came to 13 bases. CDR3 in amino acids: CASIRVLPNTEAFF. The CDR3 nucleotides read TGTGCCAGCATCAGGGTCCTCCCGAACACTGAAGCTTTCTTT.

The gene calls are TRBV5-1 and TRBJ2-2; 7 bases line up with TRBD1. The CDR3 has 14 residues. Losses at the gene ends were 0 bases for V and 6 bases for J; bases not matched to a gene: 2. Germline values: CDR1 SGHRS, CDR2 YFSETQ. In DNA form, the CDR3 reads TGCGCCAGCAGCTTGGACAGGGGTGCCGGGGAGCTGTTTTTT. Translated: CASSLDRGAGELFF.

The chain is built from TRBV19 and TRBJ1-2, with D possibly being TRBD1 (5 bases). Germline V gene data show CDR1 as LNHDA and CDR2 as SQIVND (reference sequence). The CDR3 sequence is 14 residues long. V shed 6 bases and J shed 1 base, with 12 bases lying between them. The CDR3: CASRRGSGNYGYTF. As DNA, the CDR3 is TGTGCCAGTAGAAGGGGAAGCGGTAACTATGGCTACACCTTC.

V and J are TRBV6-5 and TRBJ1-2; D unclear. This CDR3 comprises 16 residues. Looked up from germline, CDR1 is MNHEY and CDR2 is SVGAGI. Trimming took off 0 bases at V and 5 bases at J, with 16 bases between the two ends. CDR3 protein: CASSYSLQSGGYGYTF. Written as DNA, the CDR3 is TGTGCCAGCAGTTACTCCCTCCAGTCTGGAGGATATGGCTACACCTTC.

This clone came up a few times. This chain joins TRBV2 and TRBJ2-7, with 9 bases lining up with TRBD1. J lost 3 bases, V lost 5 bases, and 5 bases had no gene match. The V gene's germline CDR1 is SNHLY and CDR2 FYNNEI. The CDR3 consists of 14 residues. The CDR3 DNA sequence: TGTGCCAGCAGTCCGGGACAGGGTAACTACGAGCAGTACGTC. Its translation: CASSPGQGNYEQYV.

V is TRBV24-1 and J is TRBJ1-5; 8 bases line up with TRBD1. The germline V gene encodes CDR1 KGHDR and CDR2 SFDVKD. The CDR3 loop spans 18 amino acids. Unmatched junction bases numbered 12, after V lost 2 bases and J lost 4 bases. The CDR3 is CATSDWQGARRWNQPQHF. The CDR3 nucleotides are TGTGCCACCAGTGATTGGCAGGGGGCACGACGGTGGAATCAGCCCCAGCATTTT.

This clone was observed once. Here the CDR3 reads CASSSVTRNEKLFF. The CDR3 DNA reads as TGCGCCAGCAGCTCCGTCACACGGAATGAAAAACTGTTTTTT. This chain links TRBV5-1 with TRBJ1-4; D unresolved. The ends were cut back, 3 bases at V and 5 bases at J, with 11 bases in the middle. There are 14 residues in the CDR3. Germline-derived CDR1 and CDR2 are SGHRS and YFSETQ.

J is TRBJ2-5 and V is TRBV20-1, with D possibly being TRBD1 (5 bases). The V gene lost 3 bases and the J gene lost 2 bases, with 19 bases spanning the gap. In germline, CDR1 is DFQATT, CDR2 SNEGSKA (reference sequence). This CDR3 has 16 amino acids. CDR3: CSASGSGATKQETQYF. In nucleotides, the CDR3 is TGCAGTGCTAGTGGGTCTGGGGCGACGAAACAAGAGACCCAGTACTTC.